This T cell receptor (beta chain) derives from a study of T cell responses to AZD1222 COVID-19 vaccine (dated by TCRdb to about 2021). About the study as a whole: A total of 240 or so trial participants underwent TCR sequencing, of whom 207 had received two doses of AZD1222 and approximately 25 had received two doses of the MenACWY control vaccine. Trial participants were enrolled by age into subgroups of 18-55, 56-69 and 70-plus years, and around 150, 29 and 61 TCR-sequenced participants, respectively, were included in these subgroups. On the study overall, not on this receptor specifically: The 56-69-year group was small, and its depth increase did not reach significance, likely because of low power. After two AZD1222 doses, spike-specific TCR breadth and depth were significantly higher than at day 0 and than in MenACWY recipients. No day 14 peak-response samples were available, so repertoires were characterized only after the peak T cell response. Participants were mostly white British and included more females than males, and it was suggested by the authors that clonal diversity may have been underestimated. The vaccine-associated CD4 TCRs covered the entire spike protein, and the dominant responses fell in regions 160-218 and 743-854. Nearly half of unique spike-specific TCRs reportedly recognized epitopes outside regions mutated in the B.1.351 and B.1.1.7 variants. Conclusions about previously exposed vaccinees are limited, since just five or six AZD1222 recipients were seropositive for SARS-CoV-2 at baseline.

The sample's time point label is to be understood as: about 28 days (+/-7) after the second vaccine dose. Because spike-specific TCR depth and breadth did not differ between the two schedules, AZD1222 recipients who got a second dose at roughly 4 weeks were pooled with those who got a second dose at roughly 12 weeks. Vaccinee samples were obtained from the UK trials COV001 and COV002, which included a single-blind randomized controlled phase 2/3 trial of AZD1222 (ChAdOx1 nCoV-19) in healthy adults. For TCRbeta chain sequencing, PBMC samples from trial participants were taken at day 0 and at day 28 after the second dose. The CDR3 regions of human TCRbeta chains were analyzed by immunosequencing. On the study's bioinformatics: TCRs in the repertoires were matched against a reference library of SARS-CoV-2-specific TCRs that had been generated with the MIRA antigen-specificity platform. Breadth meant the fraction of unique TCRs that were SARS-CoV-2-associated, whereas depth meant the fraction of total T cells that were SARS-CoV-2-associated. Using the MIRA data, each spike-specific TCR was mapped to the spike region that the TCR reacts to and placed in a CD4 or CD8 class. Log10-transformed breadth and depth values were compared by one-way ANOVA with Sidak's multiple comparisons tests. Held by TCRdb, this immuneACCESS table contains in-frame sequences only and omits some clones. Under half of the omission traces to an unresolved V gene where checked; the cause of the rest is unknown. V, J and clone size reflect that table, while D and trimming were determined from the DNA. The sample has 90,000 to 150,000 clones on record, around 87% of them singletons. The top ten constitute approximately 2.6% of the sample.

For this clone: The specificity of this receptor is unknown. No much larger clone exists at a distance of one base, and base qualities are not known.

Germline trimming: 11 bases from V, 3 bases from J; junction bases outside gene matches: 9. The germline V gene provides CDR1 ENHRY and CDR2 SYGVKD. The CDR3 covers 13 residues, taking in both the cysteine and the phenylalanine. Only the CDR3 portion is preserved as DNA: 39 bases, with reading frame beginning at the first base. The sequencing used peripheral blood, collected 28 days after the second AZD1222 dose. The receptor's source is an adult who received the AZD1222 COVID-19 vaccine. The sequence is built from TRBV10-3 and TRBJ1-2; TRBD1 agrees with 7 junctional bases. Here is the DNA: TGTGCCGTTAGCAGGGGGTTAGACTATGGCTACACCTTC. It specifies CAVSRGLDYGYTF.